These 18 T cell receptor beta chains share one sample of origin, sequenced in a study of blood T cell repertoires in COVID-19. The protocol was immunoSEQ multiplex PCR, while the TCRdb copy is restricted to in-frame clones and leaves out a portion. The repertoire consists of under 350,000 clones, with roughly 91% occurring once and the leading ten covering about 4.6%. Sequenced input: peripheral blood. These receptors were collected from a middle-aged man with acute or convalescent COVID-19.

The V gene is TRBV30, the J gene TRBJ1-4; tentative D call: TRBD1 (6 bases). This CDR3 spans 15 amino acids. V dropped 2 bases and J dropped 6 bases, with 16 bases sitting between them. CDR1 GTSNPN and CDR2 SVGIG come from the germline V gene (reference sequence). The CDR3 sequence is CAWSQKGVTDEKLFF. CDR3 nucleotides: TGTGCCTGGAGTCAAAAGGGGGTTACTGATGAAAAACTGTTTTTT.

The chain carries TRBV2 and TRBJ2-7, with D maybe TRBD2 (6 bases). This CDR3 comprises 15 residues. V was clipped by 4 bases and J by 3 bases, with 16 bases between them. Germline CDR1 reads SNHLY; CDR2 reads FYNNEI. The CDR3 DNA reads TGTGCCAGCAGTGTAGGAGGGACCGGTTTCTACGAGCAGTACTTC. Residues: CASSVGGTGFYEQYF.

The chain recombines TRBV6-5 with TRBJ1-2, with TRBD1 as a possible D gene (6 bases). The V end lost 3 bases, the J end lost 4 bases, and 12 bases lay between the germline ends. The germline CDR1 and CDR2 sequences are MNHEY and SVGAGI. This CDR3 spans 14 amino acids. This CDR3 is CASSYTGSPYGYTF. CDR3 nucleotides: TGTGCCAGCAGTTATACAGGGAGTCCCTATGGCTACACCTTC.

The V and J genes are TRBV11-3 and TRBJ2-7; D unresolved. The CDR3 length is 13 residues. Trimming stripped 4 bases from V and 7 bases from J, with 14 bases between. Germline CDR1 and CDR2: SGHNT and YENEEA. CDR3 residues: CASSSSDGDEQYF. CDR3 in DNA: TGTGCCAGCAGCTCGTCAGACGGAGATGAGCAGTACTTC. Full variable domain (rest looked up from reference TRBV11-3 and TRBJ2-7): EAGVVQSPRYKIIEKKQPVAFWCNPISGHNTLYWYLQNLGQGPELLIRYENEEAVDDSQLPKDRFSAERLKGVDSTLKIQPAELGDSAVYLCASSSSDGDEQYFGPGTRLTVT.

The V gene is TRBV5-6, the J gene TRBJ2-7; D is uncertain. This CDR3 region has 16 residues. Germline assignment: CDR1 SGHDT and CDR2 YYEEEE. The V gene lost 4 bases and the J gene lost 2 bases, with 19 bases spanning the gap. The CDR3 DNA reads TGTGCCAGCAGCCCCAGCCCCACAGTTACTCCCTACGAGCAGTACTTC. Translation: CASSPSPTVTPYEQYF.

This chain joins TRBV7-2 and TRBJ2-3; D call uncertain. Germline V gene sequence: CDR1 SGHTA, CDR2 FQGNSA. The germline V and J ends were trimmed by 1 base and 5 bases, with 7 bases remaining between them. The CDR3 has 13 amino acids. The CDR3 spells CASSLGGRDTQYF. The DNA for the CDR3 is TGTGCCAGCAGCTTAGGTGGGCGAGATACGCAGTATTTT.

V gene TRBV2 combines with J gene TRBJ1-2; D call uncertain. This CDR3 is 12 amino acids long. Trimming pared 4 bases from V and 7 bases from J, leaving 10 bases between. From germline, CDR1 is SNHLY and CDR2 FYNNEI. The CDR3 region has the DNA TGTGCCAGCAGTGCGGGAAGGACTGGCTACACCTTC. It yields the protein CASSAGRTGYTF.

A note on this clone: The junction shows a germline mismatch at one end, possibly a read error. This chain connects TRBV5-1 to TRBJ1-6; D unclear. Germline V gives CDR1 SGHRS, CDR2 YFSETQ. The CDR3 spans 15 residues. The chain's CDR3 is CASSLGGASRSTLHF. CDR3 nucleotide sequence: TGCGCCAGCAGCTTGGGTGGAGCCAGTCGTTCAACCCTCCACTTT.

The rearrangement joins TRBV12-3 or TRBV12-4 to TRBJ1-1; D not resolved. Trimming left V 5 bases short and J 0 bases short, with 4 bases between. The CDR3 has 12 amino acids. The CDR3: CASSRVNTEAFF. The CDR3 DNA sequence: TGTGCCAGCAGTCGAGTGAACACTGAAGCTTTCTTT.

The V and J genes are TRBV2 and TRBJ1-5; the D is unclear. The CDR3 is 13 residues long. Deletions cut 7 bases from V and 4 bases from J, with 11 bases between. Per the germline V gene, CDR1 is SNHLY and CDR2 is FYNNEI. The CDR3 nucleotides read TGTGCCAGCACGATGAGCAAAAATCAGCCCCAGCATTTT. It translates to CASTMSKNQPQHF. Full variable domain (missing parts from reference TRBV2 and TRBJ1-5): EPEVTQTPSHQVTQMGQEVILRCVPISNHLYFYWYRQILGQKVEFLVSFYNNEISEKSEIFDDQFSVERPDGSNFTLKIRSTKLEDSAMYFCASTMSKNQPQHFGDGTRLSIL.

The CDR3 DNA is TGTGCCAGCAGTTACTCGGGAGTGGGCTTGCAGCATTTT. It yields the protein CASSYSGVGLQHF. This chain uses TRBV6-2 or TRBV6-3 with TRBJ1-5, with D hard to call. Trimming took off 0 bases at V and 13 bases at J, with 13 bases between the two ends. Germline values: CDR1 MNHEY, CDR2 SVGEGT. The CDR3 is made up of 13 amino acids.

This clone was recorded once. This chain uses TRBV14 with TRBJ2-1; 9 nucleotides match TRBD2. The trim removed 0 bases at V and 6 bases at J, leaving 12 bases unmatched. Germline V CDR1 and CDR2: SGHDN, FVKESK. The CDR3 extends over 18 amino acids. The CDR3 sequence is CASSQEGQRLAGSNEQFF. The DNA for the CDR3 is TGTGCCAGCAGCCAAGAGGGGCAGCGGCTAGCGGGGAGCAATGAGCAGTTCTTC. The full variable domain, completed using reference TRBV14 and TRBJ2-1, is EAGVTQFPSHSVIEKGQTVTLRCDPISGHDNLYWYRRVMGKEIKFLLHFVKESKQDESGMPNNRFLAERTGGTYSTLKVQPAELEDSGVYFCASSQEGQRLAGSNEQFFGPGTRLTVL.

Only a few counts were recorded for this clone. The chain is built from TRBV7-2 and TRBJ1-5; 7 bases fit TRBD1. Trimming removed 6 bases from V and 2 bases from J; junction bases left unmatched: 4. The CDR3 is 14 residues long. CDR1 is SGHTA and CDR2 is FQGNSA in the germline V gene. CDR3 in DNA: TGTGCCAGCAGTCGACAGGGAGGCAATCAGCCCCAGCATTTT. As protein: CASSRQGGNQPQHF. Full variable domain (rest looked up from reference TRBV7-2 and TRBJ1-5): GAGVSQSPSNKVTEKGKDVELRCDPISGHTALYWYRQSLGQGLEFLIYFQGNSAPDKSGLPSDRFSAERTGGSVSTLTIQRTQQEDSAVYLCASSRQGGNQPQHFGDGTRLSIL.

The genes are TRBV19 and TRBJ1-5, with TRBD1 matching over 8 bases. This CDR3 contains 17 residues. The V gene end was trimmed by 5 bases and the J gene end by 2 bases; junction bases not matched to a gene: 11. Per the germline V gene, CDR1 is LNHDA and CDR2 is SQIVND (reference sequence). CDR3: CASSGNRGSVRNQPQHF. CDR3 bases: TGTGCCAGTAGTGGGAACAGGGGGAGCGTTCGCAATCAGCCCCAGCATTTT. Using reference TRBV19 and TRBJ1-5 for the parts outside the CDR3, the full variable domain is DGGITQSPKYLFRKEGQNVTLSCEQNLNHDAMYWYRQDPGQGLRLIYYSQIVNDFQKGDIAEGYSVSREKKESFPLTVTSAQKNPTAFYLCASSGNRGSVRNQPQHFGDGTRLSIL.

The rearrangement uses TRBV5-1 and TRBJ1-1, with D unresolved. Germline CDR1 reads SGHRS; CDR2 reads YFSETQ. Trimming left V 4 bases short and J 7 bases short, with 23 bases between. The CDR3 is 16 residues long. DNA of the CDR3: TGCGCCAGCAGCCTGTCAGGAGGACGGCCTAATAGTGAAGCTTTCTTT. Protein: CASSLSGGRPNSEAFF.

This clone was detected a few times. The chain combines TRBV5-4 with TRBJ1-2; 7 bases match TRBD1. CDR1 and CDR2 (germline): SGHNT, YYREEE (reference sequence). V lost 1 base and J lost 7; bases outside the gene matches: 4. This CDR3 is built from 13 residues. CDR3 residues: CASSLQGVGGYTF. The DNA for the CDR3 is TGTGCCAGCAGCTTGCAGGGGGTGGGTGGCTACACCTTC.

This clone was detected a few times. V usage is TRBV24-1 and J usage is TRBJ2-7, with D perhaps TRBD1 (6 bases). The CDR3 runs to 15 residues. V lost 4 bases to trimming and J lost 5 bases, with 17 bases between them. Germline loops: CDR1 KGHDR, CDR2 SFDVKD. The CDR3 here is CATSEAGTLRDEQYF. In DNA, the CDR3 is TGTGCCACCAGTGAGGCCGGGACACTCCGGGACGAGCAGTACTTC.

The chain carries TRBV4-1 and TRBJ1-2, with TRBD1 matching 8 bases. The CDR3 spans 18 residues. Germline V lookup: CDR1 MGHRA, CDR2 YSYEKL. Trimming cost V 1 base and J 0 bases; bases outside gene matches: 10. The CDR3 DNA reads TGCGCCAGCAGCCAAGGGTGGGACAGGTTGGGTCCTAACTATGGCTACACCTTC. This translates into CASSQGWDRLGPNYGYTF.